Listed here are 16 T cell receptor beta chains from one sample, sequenced in a study of shared clonotypes between healthy human individuals. TCRdb keeps only in-frame clones here, not all; method: immunoSEQ multiplex PCR. The sample holds some 1,400,000 clones, around 97% seen once. Sequencing was done on a sample of naive CD4+ T cells sorted from blood. As for subset: CD45RA+ positively selected. The receptors stem from a man aged 25 to 40 in good health.

Only one count was recorded for this clone. This sequence joins TRBV11-2 and TRBJ2-7; 7 nucleotides align to TRBD1. V gave up 4 bases and J gave up 9 bases; unmatched junction bases: 15. CDR1 and CDR2 (germline): SGHAT, FQNNGV. This CDR3 contains 15 residues. The CDR3 spells CASSSMTGTLAGQYF. The CDR3, as DNA: TGTGCCAGCAGCTCGATGACAGGGACCCTCGCCGGGCAGTACTTC.

This sequence joins TRBV5-4 and TRBJ1-2; 9 nucleotides match TRBD1. The J segment lost 6 bases and the V segment lost 3 bases, leaving 3 bases of the junction unmatched. Germline lookup yields CDR1 SGHNT and CDR2 YYREEE (reference sequence). This CDR3 contains 13 residues. DNA of the CDR3: TGTGCCAGCAGCTCCGGGACAGGGAATGGCTACACCTTC. Amino acid sequence: CASSSGTGNGYTF.

The V call is TRBV2, the J call TRBJ2-6, with D possibly being TRBD1 (6 bases). Per the germline V gene, CDR1 is SNHLY and CDR2 is FYNNEI. V was clipped by 7 bases and J by 4 bases, with 14 bases between them. The CDR3 consists of 15 residues. CDR3 in DNA: TGTGCCAGCACCGTCAGGGGTTCCGGGGCCAACGTCCTGACTTTC. This translates into CASTVRGSGANVLTF.

The rearrangement uses TRBV4-1 and TRBJ2-4; 8 nucleotides line up with TRBD2. The CDR3 spans 15 residues. Germline trimming cut 2 bases from V and 7 bases from J; bases unmatched to any gene: 7. Germline V gene lookup returns CDR1 MGHRA and CDR2 YSYEKL. The CDR3 sequence: CASSQTGLALNIQYF. The CDR3 DNA follows: TGCGCCAGCAGCCAAACTGGACTAGCATTGAACATTCAGTACTTC.

The chain couples TRBV6-5 to TRBJ2-7, with TRBD2 identical over 7 bases. The germline CDR1 and CDR2 sequences are MNHEY and SVGAGI. Germline trimming cut 3 bases from V and 1 base from J; bases unmatched to any gene: 3. This CDR3 has 14 amino acids. CDR3 region: CASSYQRDSYEQYF. In DNA, the CDR3 is TGTGCCAGCAGTTATCAGCGGGATTCCTACGAGCAGTACTTC.

The chain uses TRBV11-3 and TRBJ2-3, with D hard to call. This CDR3 comprises 12 residues. Germline loops: CDR1 SGHNT, CDR2 YENEEA. V was clipped by 1 base and J by 9 bases, with 8 bases between them. This chain's CDR3 is CASSLGPSTQYF. Written as DNA, the CDR3 is TGTGCCAGCAGCTTAGGTCCCAGCACGCAGTATTTT. The variable domain in full, completed from reference TRBV11-3 and TRBJ2-3, reads EAGVVQSPRYKIIEKKQPVAFWCNPISGHNTLYWYLQNLGQGPELLIRYENEEAVDDSQLPKDRFSAERLKGVDSTLKIQPAELGDSAVYLCASSLGPSTQYFGPGTRLTVL.

The CDR3 reads CSVEAPPGQNANTGELFF. In DNA, the CDR3 is TGCAGCGTTGAAGCCCCCCCGGGACAGAACGCGAACACCGGGGAGCTGTTTTTT. V is TRBV29-1 and J is TRBJ2-2, with TRBD1 identical over 7 bases. V was clipped by 1 base and J by 0 bases; unmatched bases: 11. The CDR3 length is 18 residues. CDR1 SQVTM and CDR2 ANQGSEA come from the germline V gene.

The chain combines TRBV6-1 with TRBJ1-2, with D possibly being TRBD1 (5 bases). Germline V gene lookup returns CDR1 MNHNS and CDR2 SASEGT. Trimming pared 6 bases from V and 4 bases from J, leaving 9 bases between. The CDR3 covers 12 residues. The CDR3 protein is CASSPGSYGYTF. CDR3 nucleotide sequence: TGTGCCAGCAGCCCAGGGAGCTATGGCTACACCTTC.

The V call is TRBV7-9, the J call TRBJ1-1, with D unresolved. Germline CDR1 and CDR2: SEHNR and FQNEAQ (reference sequence). V dropped 5 bases and J dropped 4 bases, with 11 bases sitting between them. CDR3 length equals 13 residues. CDR3 in amino acids: CASSPPSRTEAFF. As DNA, the CDR3 is TGTGCCAGCAGCCCACCAAGCCGCACTGAAGCTTTCTTT.

The V gene is TRBV19, the J gene TRBJ2-1; 7 nucleotides match TRBD2. J gave up 4 bases and V 5 bases, and 11 bases lay outside the gene matches. The germline CDR1 and CDR2 sequences are LNHDA and SQIVND (reference sequence). The CDR3 runs to 16 residues. The CDR3 coding sequence is TGTGCCAGTAGTCCGGCGGGAGTGGGGTTTTACAATGAGCAGTTCTTC. Residues: CASSPAGVGFYNEQFF.

This clone appeared a few times. Other DNA sequences in the same sample also yield this CDR3. The chain employs TRBV28 and TRBJ2-7; TRBD2 aligns across 9 bases. Trimming took 5 bases from V and 2 from J; bases not matched to a gene: 4. The CDR3 consists of 14 residues. The V gene's germline CDR1 is MDHEN and CDR2 SYDVKM. The CDR3 sequence: CASSPLAGAYEQYF. Here the CDR3 DNA reads TGTGCCAGCAGTCCATTAGCGGGAGCCTACGAGCAGTACTTC.

This clone was recorded only once. The rearrangement joins TRBV7-9 to TRBJ2-1; D might be TRBD1 or TRBD2, each matching 7 bases. Germline-derived CDR1 and CDR2 are SEHNR and FQNEAQ (reference sequence). V was cut by 5 bases and J by 6 bases, with 17 bases left in between. The CDR3 covers 15 residues. The CDR3 nucleotides are TGTGCCAGCAGCCCAGGGGGGGGGCGCGGCAATGAGCAGTTCTTC. Translated, it gives CASSPGGGRGNEQFF.

The chain carries TRBV11-3 and TRBJ2-2; D perhaps matches TRBD1 (6 bases). The CDR3 is made up of 15 amino acids. In germline, CDR1 is SGHNT, CDR2 YENEEA. With 4 bases removed from V and 4 bases from J, the gap between germline ends came to 13 bases. The CDR3 DNA reads as TGTGCCAGCAGCTCACCTACAGGGCGCACCGGGGAGCTGTTTTTT. Protein product: CASSSPTGRTGELFF.

CDR3 amino acids: CASSVMNTEAFF. The CDR3 DNA sequence: TGTGCCAGCAGCGTTATGAACACTGAAGCTTTCTTT. This chain links TRBV28 with TRBJ1-1; no definite D call. Germline loops: CDR1 MDHEN, CDR2 SYDVKM. This CDR3 has 12 residues. V was shortened by 6 bases and J by 0 bases, with 5 bases between the two germline ends.

About this clone: Different DNA sequences within this sample yield the same CDR3. V gene TRBV5-1 combines with J gene TRBJ2-2; 7 bases are shared with TRBD1. With V trimmed by 4 bases and J by 0 bases, 3 bases remained unmatched. Looked up from germline, CDR1 is SGHRS and CDR2 is YFSETQ. The CDR3 covers 15 residues. As DNA, the CDR3 is TGCGCCAGCAGCCTGGACAGGCCGAACACCGGGGAGCTGTTTTTT. Amino acid sequence: CASSLDRPNTGELFF.

In this sample, this clone turned up once. This chain connects TRBV10-1 to TRBJ2-7; no firm D call. The V end was cut by 10 bases, the J end by 0 bases, with 22 bases between. CDR3 length: 16 residues. Per the germline V gene, CDR1 is WNHNN and CDR2 is SYGVQD (reference sequence). The CDR3 nucleotides read TGCGCCACCGACTTGATAACCCGGCCCCACTCCTACGAGCAGTACTTC. Translating it yields CATDLITRPHSYEQYF.